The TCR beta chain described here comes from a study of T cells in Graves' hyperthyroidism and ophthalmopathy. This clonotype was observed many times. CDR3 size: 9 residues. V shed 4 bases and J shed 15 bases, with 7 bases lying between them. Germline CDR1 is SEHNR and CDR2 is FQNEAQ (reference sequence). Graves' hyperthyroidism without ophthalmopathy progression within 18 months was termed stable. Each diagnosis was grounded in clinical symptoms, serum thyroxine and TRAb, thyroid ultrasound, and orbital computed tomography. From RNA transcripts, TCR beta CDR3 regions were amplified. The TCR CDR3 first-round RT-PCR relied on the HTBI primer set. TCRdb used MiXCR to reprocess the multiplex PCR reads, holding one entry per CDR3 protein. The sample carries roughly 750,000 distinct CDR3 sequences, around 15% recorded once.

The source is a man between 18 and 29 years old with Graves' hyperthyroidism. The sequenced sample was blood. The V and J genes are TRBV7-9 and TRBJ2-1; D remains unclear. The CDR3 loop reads CASSSARFF. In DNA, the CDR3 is TGTGCCAGCAGCTCTGCCCGGTTCTTC.